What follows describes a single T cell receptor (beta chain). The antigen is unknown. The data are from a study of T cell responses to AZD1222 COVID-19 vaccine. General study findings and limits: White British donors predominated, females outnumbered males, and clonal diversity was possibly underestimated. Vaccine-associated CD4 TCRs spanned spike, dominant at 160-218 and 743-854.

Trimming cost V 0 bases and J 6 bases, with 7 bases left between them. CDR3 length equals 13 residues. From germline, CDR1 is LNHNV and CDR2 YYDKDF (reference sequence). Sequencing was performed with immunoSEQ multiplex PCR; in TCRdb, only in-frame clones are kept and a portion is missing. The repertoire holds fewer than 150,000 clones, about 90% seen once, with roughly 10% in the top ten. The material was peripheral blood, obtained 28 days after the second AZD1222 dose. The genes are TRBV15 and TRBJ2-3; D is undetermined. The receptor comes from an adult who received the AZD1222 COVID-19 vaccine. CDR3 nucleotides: TGTGCCACCAGCAGAGATGTGGCTGATACGCAGTATTTT. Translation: CATSRDVADTQYF.